Reported below is one TCR beta chain. The antigen is undetermined. The V end was cut by 6 bases, the J end by 4 bases, with 9 bases between. Germline-derived CDR1 and CDR2 are MDHEN and SYDVKM. CDR3 length: 13 amino acids. The repertoire was sequenced with immunoSEQ multiplex PCR; TCRdb's copy has only in-frame clones and lacks some. The sample shows approximately 150,000 clones, roughly nine tenths of them seen only once. This sample is drawn from a study of T cell responses to AZD1222 COVID-19 vaccine. The study's findings and limits: The study found vaccine-associated CD4 TCRs spanning spike, dominant at 160-218 and 743-854. Donors were mostly white British, more females; clonal diversity possibly underestimated. Following two doses of AZD1222, Spike-specific TCR breadth and depth rose.

The TCR comes from an adult who received the AZD1222 COVID-19 vaccine. The V and J genes are TRBV28 and TRBJ2-2, with D perhaps TRBD1 or TRBD2 (5 bases each). The sample consisted of peripheral blood, taken 28 days after the second AZD1222 dose. The CDR3 reads CASRGVATGELFF. The CDR3 DNA reads TGTGCCAGCAGGGGGGTGGCCACCGGGGAGCTGTTTTTT. Full variable domain (remainder filled in from reference TRBV28 and TRBJ2-2): DVKVTQSSRYLVKRTGEKVFLECVQDMDHENMFWYRQDPGLGLRLIYFSYDVKMKEKGDIPEGYSVSREKKERFSLILESASTNQTSMYLCASRGVATGELFFGEGSRLTVL.